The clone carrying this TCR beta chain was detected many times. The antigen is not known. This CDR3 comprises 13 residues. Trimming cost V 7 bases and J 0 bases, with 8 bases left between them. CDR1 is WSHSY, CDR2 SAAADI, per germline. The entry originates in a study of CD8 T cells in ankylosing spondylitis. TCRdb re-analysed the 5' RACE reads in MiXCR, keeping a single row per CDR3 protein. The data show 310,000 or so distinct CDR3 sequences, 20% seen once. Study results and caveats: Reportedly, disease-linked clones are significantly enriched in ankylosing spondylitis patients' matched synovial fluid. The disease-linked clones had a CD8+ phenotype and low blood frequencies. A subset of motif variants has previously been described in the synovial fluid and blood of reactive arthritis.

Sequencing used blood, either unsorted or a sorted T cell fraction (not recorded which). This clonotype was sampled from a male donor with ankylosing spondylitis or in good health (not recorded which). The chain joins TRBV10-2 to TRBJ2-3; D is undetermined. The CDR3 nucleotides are TGCGCCAGCAATATCGCTAGCACAGATACGCAGTATTTT. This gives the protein CASNIASTDTQYF.